Below, 8 T cell receptor beta chains from the same sample are listed, as sequenced in a study of beta chain features in type 1 diabetes. Investigators reverse transcribed all isolated RNA, so they sequenced expressed TCRB transcripts. Sequencing used immunoSEQ multiplex PCR; TCRdb keeps in-frame clones, though not all of them. This sample carries 330,000 or so clones, about 18% of them seen once, and the ten largest clones take 0.044%. The sample was naive CD4+ T cells from blood. These TCRs come from a woman under 30 in good health.

The chain employs TRBV2 and TRBJ2-7; the match to TRBD1 covers 9 bases. Losses at the gene ends were 9 bases for V and 5 bases for J; bases not matched to a gene: 2. The CDR3 covers 11 residues. CDR1 and CDR2 from the germline V gene are SNHLY and FYNNEI. CDR3 loop: CASTGGDEQYF. The CDR3, as DNA: TGTGCCAGTACAGGGGGCGACGAGCAGTACTTC.

A few counts support this clone. The chain combines TRBV11-2 with TRBJ2-1; a weak D match, TRBD2 (7 bases). The CDR3 runs to 14 residues. V was shortened by 6 bases and J by 7 bases, with 16 bases between the two germline ends. Per the germline V gene, CDR1 is SGHAT and CDR2 is FQNNGV. CDR3: CASRGGGGWNEQFF. CDR3 in DNA: TGTGCCAGCAGGGGAGGGGGGGGATGGAATGAGCAGTTCTTC.

The chain has TRBV19 and TRBJ1-2; D not certain. The CDR3 contains 13 residues. Trimming stripped 6 bases from V and 4 bases from J, with 12 bases between. Germline V gives CDR1 LNHDA, CDR2 SQIVND (reference sequence). In nucleotides, the CDR3 is TGTGCCAGTAGCTTCCTGGAGGGCTATGGCTACACCTTC. It encodes CASSFLEGYGYTF. Full variable domain (remainder filled in from reference TRBV19 and TRBJ1-2): DGGITQSPKYLFRKEGQNVTLSCEQNLNHDAMYWYRQDPGQGLRLIYYSQIVNDFQKGDIAEGYSVSREKKESFPLTVTSAQKNPTAFYLCASSFLEGYGYTFGSGTRLTVV.

This clone was detected only once. V is TRBV2 and J is TRBJ1-2; D is unresolved. The V end lost 6 bases, the J end lost 8 bases, and 10 bases lay between the germline ends. CDR3 length: 11 amino acids. From germline, CDR1 is SNHLY and CDR2 FYNNEI. The CDR3, as DNA: TGTGCCAGCAGGCCCCTATCCGGCTACACCTTC. This translates into CASRPLSGYTF.

J is TRBJ2-7 and V is TRBV7-2; D unclear. V shed 4 bases and J shed 0 bases, with 10 bases lying between them. Germline V CDR1 and CDR2: SGHTA, FQGNSA. This CDR3 is built from 14 residues. The CDR3 loop reads CASSYLTSSYEQYF. In DNA form, the CDR3 reads TGTGCCAGCAGCTACCTTACCAGCTCCTACGAGCAGTACTTC.

This clone was recorded a few times. V and J are TRBV5-1 and TRBJ1-1; no firm D call. The length of the CDR3 is 14 residues. Germline V gene lookup returns CDR1 SGHRS and CDR2 YFSETQ. V was cut by 0 bases and J by 0 bases, with 6 bases left in between. The CDR3 nucleotides are TGCGCCAGCAGCTTGGCTGAGATGAACACTGAAGCTTTCTTT. Translated: CASSLAEMNTEAFF.

This clone was detected a few times. The chain has TRBV5-1 and TRBJ1-6; tentative D call: TRBD1 (6 bases). Germline values: CDR1 SGHRS, CDR2 YFSETQ. V lost 4 bases to trimming and J lost 6 bases, with 17 bases between them. The CDR3 is 16 residues long. This CDR3 reads CASSAGTLESNSPLHF. The CDR3 DNA reads as TGCGCCAGCAGCGCCGGGACACTCGAGTCTAATTCACCCCTCCACTTT. The full variable domain, in which reference TRBV5-1 and TRBJ1-6 provide the parts outside the CDR3, is KAGVTQTPRYLIKTRGQQVTLSCSPISGHRSVSWYQQTPGQGLQFLFEYFSETQRNKGNFPGRFSGRQFSNSRSEMNVSTLELGDSALYLCASSAGTLESNSPLHFGNGTRLTVT.

CDR3 loop: CASSGHDQKQETQYF. In DNA, the CDR3 is TGCGCCAGCAGCGGACACGACCAGAAACAAGAGACCCAGTACTTC. V usage is TRBV5-1 and J usage is TRBJ2-5, with a possible D match to TRBD1 (5 bases). This CDR3 region has 15 residues. Germline V gene sequence: CDR1 SGHRS, CDR2 YFSETQ. Trimming took 4 bases from V and 2 from J, leaving 15 bases between them.